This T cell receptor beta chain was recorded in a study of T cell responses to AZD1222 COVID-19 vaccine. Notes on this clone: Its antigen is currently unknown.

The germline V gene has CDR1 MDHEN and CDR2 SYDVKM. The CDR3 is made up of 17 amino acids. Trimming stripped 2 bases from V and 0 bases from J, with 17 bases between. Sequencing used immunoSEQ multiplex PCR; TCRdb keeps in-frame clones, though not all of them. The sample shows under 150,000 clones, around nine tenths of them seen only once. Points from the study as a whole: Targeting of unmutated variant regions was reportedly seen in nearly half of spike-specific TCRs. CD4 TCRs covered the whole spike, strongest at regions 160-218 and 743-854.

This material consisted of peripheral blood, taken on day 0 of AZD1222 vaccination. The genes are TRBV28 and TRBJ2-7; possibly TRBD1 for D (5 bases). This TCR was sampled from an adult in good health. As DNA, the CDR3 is TGTGCCAGCAGTTTAGGGGCATTGAAGGGGTCCTCCTACGAGCAGTACTTC. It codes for CASSLGALKGSSYEQYF. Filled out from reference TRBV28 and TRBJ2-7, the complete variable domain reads DVKVTQSSRYLVKRTGEKVFLECVQDMDHENMFWYRQDPGLGLRLIYFSYDVKMKEKGDIPEGYSVSREKKERFSLILESASTNQTSMYLCASSLGALKGSSYEQYFGPGTRLTVT.